These 12 T cell receptor beta chains share one sample of origin, sequenced in a study of T-cell reconstitution after alpha-beta-depleted transplantation in children. Molecular barcoding with unique molecular identifiers was used for the TCRbeta library. TCRdb processed the PCR reads anew with MiXCR; each CDR3 protein has one entry. The sample carries approximately 93,000 distinct CDR3 sequences, roughly 8.8% recorded once. Sequences were derived from PBMCs from the stem cell graft donor, sampled from the stem cell graft. The receptors originated from a human donor who donated a stem cell graft to a child with congenital amegakaryocytic thrombocytopenia.

This clonotype was detected many times. CDR3 loop: CASSLGLINQPQHF. Here the CDR3 DNA reads TGTGCCAGCAGCTTGGGCCTGATTAATCAGCCCCAGCATTTT. The rearrangement uses TRBV5-5 and TRBJ1-5; no clear D. Germline values: CDR1 SGHKS, CDR2 YYEKEE (reference sequence). Trimming took off 0 bases at V and 4 bases at J, with 8 bases between the two ends. The CDR3 loop spans 14 amino acids. Based on the CDR3 plus reference TRBV5-5 and TRBJ1-5, the full variable domain is DAGVTQSPTHLIKTRGQQVTLRCSPISGHKSVSWYQQVLGQGPQFIFQYYEKEERGRGNFPDRFSARQFPNYSSELNVNALLLGDSALYLCASSLGLINQPQHFGDGTRLSIL.

This clonotype was counted at least ten times. The rearrangement links TRBV5-8 to TRBJ2-1; D is possibly TRBD1 (6 bases). Germline V gives CDR1 SGHTS, CDR2 YDEGEE. This CDR3 region has 13 residues. Trimming left V 2 bases short and J 9 bases short, with 12 bases between. CDR3 nucleotide sequence: TGTGCCAGCAGCTTAAACAGGGACGGTGAGCAGTTCTTC. Amino acids: CASSLNRDGEQFF.

This clonotype has at least ten counts. The chain is built from TRBV20-1 and TRBJ1-1, with D unclear. The V end lost 6 bases, the J end lost 3 bases, and 11 bases lay between the germline ends. This CDR3 comprises 12 residues. From germline, CDR1 is DFQATT and CDR2 SNEGSKA (reference sequence). CDR3 sequence (DNA): TGCAGTGCCACCGCCGCGCACACTGAAGCTTTCTTT. Translating gives CSATAAHTEAFF.

The chain links TRBV7-8 to TRBJ2-7, with TRBD1 matching 8 bases. J was trimmed by 2 bases and V by 4 bases; bases with no gene match: 7. CDR1 SGHVS and CDR2 FQNEAQ come from the germline V gene. The CDR3 consists of 15 residues. Here the CDR3 reads CASSSIPGQAYEQYF. In nucleotides, the CDR3 is TGTGCCAGCAGCTCGATTCCGGGACAGGCCTACGAGCAGTACTTC.

This clonotype was found a few times. The chain combines TRBV11-2 with TRBJ2-5; D remains unclear. V lost 5 bases, J lost 1 base, and 8 bases lay in between. This CDR3 contains 13 residues. CDR1 is SGHAT, CDR2 FQNNGV, per germline. The CDR3 loop reads CASSPNSQETQYF. CDR3 in DNA: TGTGCCAGCAGCCCAAACTCCCAAGAGACCCAGTACTTC.

The rearrangement links TRBV10-3 to TRBJ1-1; 9 bases align to TRBD1. Germline loops: CDR1 ENHRY, CDR2 SYGVKD. V dropped 4 bases and J dropped 1; count of bases not matched to a gene: 7. The CDR3 runs to 16 residues. The CDR3 DNA follows: TGTGCCATCAGTGGAGGACAGGGGATGTCGAACACTGAAGCTTTCTTT. Its translation: CAISGGQGMSNTEAFF.

This clonotype was observed at least ten times. This chain connects TRBV5-1 to TRBJ2-1; maybe TRBD1 (5 bases). The V gene's germline CDR1 is SGHRS and CDR2 YFSETQ. The V end was cut by 0 bases, the J end by 0 bases, with 10 bases between. The CDR3 runs to 16 residues. CDR3 amino acids: CASSLEQVSSYNEQFF. CDR3 sequence (DNA): TGCGCCAGCAGCTTGGAACAGGTGAGCTCCTACAATGAGCAGTTCTTC.

Ten or more counts support this clonotype. The chain couples TRBV15 to TRBJ2-1, with 8 bases identical to TRBD1. The CDR3 spans 13 residues. V shed 0 bases, J shed 14 bases, and the junction held 6 bases outside the gene matches. CDR1 and CDR2 from the germline V gene are LNHNV and YYDKDF (reference sequence). CDR3 nucleotide sequence: TGTGCCACCAGCAGAGATCTGGGACAGGAAAAGTTCTTC. It yields the protein CATSRDLGQEKFF.

This clonotype occurred many times. This chain links TRBV20-1 with TRBJ2-1; the match to TRBD2 covers 9 bases. Germline loops: CDR1 DFQATT, CDR2 SNEGSKA (reference sequence). With V trimmed by 1 base and J by 5 bases, 15 bases remained unmatched. The CDR3 is made up of 18 amino acids. The CDR3: CSARGGGTSRTLNNEQFF. Written as DNA, the CDR3 is TGCAGTGCTAGAGGGGGAGGGACTAGCAGGACCCTAAACAATGAGCAGTTCTTC.

This clonotype was seen ten or more times. This chain joins TRBV5-1 and TRBJ1-2; D unresolved. V dropped 4 bases and J dropped 4 bases, with 14 bases sitting between them. This CDR3 region has 14 residues. Germline loops: CDR1 SGHRS, CDR2 YFSETQ. CDR3 region: CASSPRQQTYGYTF. DNA of the CDR3: TGCGCCAGCAGCCCCCGGCAGCAGACCTATGGCTACACCTTC.

This clonotype has ten or more counts. The V gene is TRBV9, the J gene TRBJ2-2; TRBD1 matches at 9 bases. V was clipped by 0 bases and J by 3 bases; unmatched bases: 3. Per germline, CDR1 SGDLS and CDR2 YYNGEE. The CDR3 is made up of 16 amino acids. The CDR3 reads CASSVGTGAYTGELFF. CDR3 DNA: TGTGCCAGCAGCGTAGGGACAGGGGCTTACACCGGGGAGCTGTTTTTT.

This clonotype was seen repeatedly, ten times or more. The V call is TRBV2, the J call TRBJ2-7, with 9 bases lining up with TRBD1. After removal of 6 bases from V and 6 bases from J, the junction contained 12 bases not matched to a gene. The length of the CDR3 is 15 residues. Germline lookup yields CDR1 SNHLY and CDR2 FYNNEI. In nucleotides, the CDR3 is TGTGCCAGCAGAGAACAGGGGGCGCACGGCCTCGAGCAGTACTTC. Its protein product is CASREQGAHGLEQYF. Looking up the rest from reference TRBV2 and TRBJ2-7 gives the full variable domain: EPEVTQTPSHQVTQMGQEVILRCVPISNHLYFYWYRQILGQKVEFLVSFYNNEISEKSEIFDDQFSVERPDGSNFTLKIRSTKLEDSAMYFCASREQGAHGLEQYFGPGTRLTVT.